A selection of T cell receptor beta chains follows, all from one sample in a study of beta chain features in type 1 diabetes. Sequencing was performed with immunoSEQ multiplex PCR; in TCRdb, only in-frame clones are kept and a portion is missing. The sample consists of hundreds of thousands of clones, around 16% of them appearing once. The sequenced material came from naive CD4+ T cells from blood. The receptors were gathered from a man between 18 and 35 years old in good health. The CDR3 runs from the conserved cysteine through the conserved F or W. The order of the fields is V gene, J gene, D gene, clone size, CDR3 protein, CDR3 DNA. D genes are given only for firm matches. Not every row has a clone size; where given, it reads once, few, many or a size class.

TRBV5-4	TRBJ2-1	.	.	CASSGGSNEQFF	TGTGCCAGCAGCGGGGGGAGTAATGAGCAGTTCTTC
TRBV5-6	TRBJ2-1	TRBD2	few	CASSFGGGARNNEQFF	TGTGCCAGCAGCTTCGGGGGAGGGGCCCGGAACAATGAGCAGTTCTTC
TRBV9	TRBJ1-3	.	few	CASSEITGFGNTIYF	TGTGCCAGCAGCGAGATAACAGGGTTTGGAAACACCATATATTTT
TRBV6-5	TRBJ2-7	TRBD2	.	CASRGGGRAYEQYF	TGTGCCAGCAGAGGCGGGGGGCGCGCATACGAGCAGTACTTC
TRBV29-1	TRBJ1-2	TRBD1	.	CSVDRTGARGNYDYTF	TGCAGCGTTGACCGGACAGGGGCCAGGGGGAACTATGACTACACCTTC
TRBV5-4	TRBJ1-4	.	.	CASSQRGGEKLFF	TGTGCCAGCAGCCAGAGGGGGGGCGAAAAACTGTTTTTT
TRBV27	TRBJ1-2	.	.	CASRDHAGVGYTF	TGTGCCAGCCGGGACCACGCGGGGGTCGGCTACACCTTC
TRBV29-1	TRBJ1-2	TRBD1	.	CSVWKGGQDRRNYGYTF	TGCAGCGTTTGGAAAGGGGGACAGGACCGAAGAAACTATGGCTACACCTTC
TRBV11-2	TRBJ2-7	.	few	CASSRTWTTYEQYF	TGTGCCAGCAGCAGGACATGGACAACCTACGAGCAGTACTTC
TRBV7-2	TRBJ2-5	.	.	CASSAFRHASQETQYF	TGTGCCAGCAGCGCCTTCAGACATGCTTCACAAGAGACCCAGTACTTC
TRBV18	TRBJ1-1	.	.	CASSGSAGAAEAFF	TGTGCCAGCTCGGGGTCGGCAGGGGCGGCTGAAGCTTTCTTT
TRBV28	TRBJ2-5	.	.	CASSSRKTQYF	TGTGCCAGCAGTTCCCGCAAGACCCAGTACTTC
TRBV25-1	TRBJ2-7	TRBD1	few	CASTGQPYEQYF	TGTGCCAGCACGGGACAGCCCTACGAGCAGTACTTC
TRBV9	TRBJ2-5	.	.	CASSARRRGQETQYF	TGTGCCAGCAGCGCCCGAAGGAGGGGGCAAGAGACCCAGTACTTC
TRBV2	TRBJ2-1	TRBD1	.	CASSPDRGNEQFF	TGTGCCAGCAGCCCGGACAGGGGCAATGAGCAGTTCTTC
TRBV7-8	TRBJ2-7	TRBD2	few	CASSFFLPRISGGWEQYF	TGTGCCAGCAGCTTCTTCCTACCTCGTATTAGCGGGGGCTGGGAGCAGTACTTC
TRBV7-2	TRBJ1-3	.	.	CASSLAGNTIYF	TGTGCCAGCAGCTTGGCGGGAAACACCATATATTTT
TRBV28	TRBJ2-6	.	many	CASSLSGFGANVLTF	TGTGCCAGCAGTTTATCAGGGTTTGGGGCCAACGTCCTGACTTTC
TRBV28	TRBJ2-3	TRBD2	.	CASSAAGRITDTQYF	TGTGCCAGCAGTGCAGCGGGACGGATCACAGATACGCAGTATTTT
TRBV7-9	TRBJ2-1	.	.	CASSLDRFSYNEQFF	TGTGCCAGCAGCTTAGACAGGTTCTCCTACAATGAGCAGTTCTTC
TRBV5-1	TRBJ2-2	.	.	CASSFQGNTGELFF	TGCGCCAGCAGCTTTCAGGGGAACACCGGGGAGCTGTTTTTT
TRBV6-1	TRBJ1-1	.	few	CASSLTGPTEAFF	TGTGCCAGCAGTCTTACAGGGCCCACTGAAGCTTTCTTT
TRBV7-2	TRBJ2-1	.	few	CASSSRLGVDEQFF	TGTGCCAGCAGCTCCCGACTTGGCGTGGATGAGCAGTTCTTC